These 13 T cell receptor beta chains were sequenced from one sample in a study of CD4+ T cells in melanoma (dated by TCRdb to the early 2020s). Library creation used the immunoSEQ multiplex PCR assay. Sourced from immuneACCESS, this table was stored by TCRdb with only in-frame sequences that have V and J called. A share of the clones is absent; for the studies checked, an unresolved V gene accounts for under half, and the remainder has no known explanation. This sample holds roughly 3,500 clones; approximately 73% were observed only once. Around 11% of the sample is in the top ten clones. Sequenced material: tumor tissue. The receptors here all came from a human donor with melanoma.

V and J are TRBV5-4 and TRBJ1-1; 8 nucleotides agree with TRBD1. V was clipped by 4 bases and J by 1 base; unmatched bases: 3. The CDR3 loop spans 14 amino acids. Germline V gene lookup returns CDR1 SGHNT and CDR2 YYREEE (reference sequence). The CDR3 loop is CASSRGTGNTEAFF. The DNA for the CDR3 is TGTGCCAGCAGCCGCGGGACAGGGAACACTGAAGCTTTCTTT.

The CDR3 loop is CASSQDRDGNQPQHF. CDR3 in DNA: TGCGCCAGCAGCCAAGATAGGGACGGCAATCAGCCCCAGCATTTT. The V gene is TRBV4-1, the J gene TRBJ1-5; TRBD1 is a possible D gene (5 bases). CDR1 is MGHRA and CDR2 is YSYEKL in the germline V gene. The V gene lost 0 bases and the J gene lost 2 bases, with 8 bases spanning the gap. The CDR3 sequence is 15 residues long.

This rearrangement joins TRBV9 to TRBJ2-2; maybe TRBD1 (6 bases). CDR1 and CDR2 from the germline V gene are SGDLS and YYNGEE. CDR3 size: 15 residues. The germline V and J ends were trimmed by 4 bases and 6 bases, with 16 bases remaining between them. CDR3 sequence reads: CASSSRDIGAGELFF. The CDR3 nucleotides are TGTGCCAGCAGCTCCCGGGACATTGGGGCCGGGGAGCTGTTTTTT. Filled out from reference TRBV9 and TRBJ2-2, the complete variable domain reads DSGVTQTPKHLITATGQRVTLRCSPRSGDLSVYWYQQSLDQGLQFLIQYYNGEERAKGNILERFSAQQFPDLHSELNLSSLELGDSALYFCASSSRDIGAGELFFGEGSRLTVL.

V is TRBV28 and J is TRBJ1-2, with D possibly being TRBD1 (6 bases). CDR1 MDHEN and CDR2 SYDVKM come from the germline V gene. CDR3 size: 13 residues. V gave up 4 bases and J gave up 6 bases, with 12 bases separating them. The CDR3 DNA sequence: TGTGCCAGCAGTTACCGGCAGGGGAATGGCTACACCTTC. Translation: CASSYRQGNGYTF.

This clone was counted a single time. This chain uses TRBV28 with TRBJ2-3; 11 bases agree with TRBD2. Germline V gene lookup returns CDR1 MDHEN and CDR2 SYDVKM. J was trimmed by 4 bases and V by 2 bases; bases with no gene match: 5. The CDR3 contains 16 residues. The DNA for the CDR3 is TGTGCCAGCAGTTTACCAACTAGCGGGAGTGCAGATACGCAGTATTTT. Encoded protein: CASSLPTSGSADTQYF.

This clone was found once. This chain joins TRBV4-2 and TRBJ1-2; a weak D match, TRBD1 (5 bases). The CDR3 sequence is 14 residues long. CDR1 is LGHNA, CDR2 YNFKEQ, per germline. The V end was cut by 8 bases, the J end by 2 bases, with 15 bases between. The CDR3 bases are TGTGCCAGCCGCTCGGGCAGGGACAACTATGGCTACACCTTC. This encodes CASRSGRDNYGYTF.

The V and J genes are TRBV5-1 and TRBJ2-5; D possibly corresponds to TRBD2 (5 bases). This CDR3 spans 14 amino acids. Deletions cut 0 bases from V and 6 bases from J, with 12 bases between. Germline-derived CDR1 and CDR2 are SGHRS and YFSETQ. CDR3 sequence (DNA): TGCGCCAGCAGCTTGGAGACTATGGGAAAGACCCAGTACTTC. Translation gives CASSLETMGKTQYF.

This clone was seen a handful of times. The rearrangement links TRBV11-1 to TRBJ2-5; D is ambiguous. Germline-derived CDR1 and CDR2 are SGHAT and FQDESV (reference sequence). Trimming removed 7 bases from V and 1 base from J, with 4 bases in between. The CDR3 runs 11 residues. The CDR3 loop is CASTSQETQYF. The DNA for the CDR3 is TGTGCCAGCACATCCCAAGAGACCCAGTACTTC.

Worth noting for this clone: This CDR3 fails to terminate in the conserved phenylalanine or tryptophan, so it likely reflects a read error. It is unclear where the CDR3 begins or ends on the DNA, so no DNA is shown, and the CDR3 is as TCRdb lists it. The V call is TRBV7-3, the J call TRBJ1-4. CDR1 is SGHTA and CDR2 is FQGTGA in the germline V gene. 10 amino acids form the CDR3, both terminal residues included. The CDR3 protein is CASRYSVVVG.

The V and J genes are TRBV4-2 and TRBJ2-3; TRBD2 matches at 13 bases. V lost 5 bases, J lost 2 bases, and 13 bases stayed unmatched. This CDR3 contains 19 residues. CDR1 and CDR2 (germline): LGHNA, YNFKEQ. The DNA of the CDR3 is TGTGCCAGCAGCAGGGGAAGGACTAGCGGGGGCCGTTCCACAGATACGCAGTATTTT. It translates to CASSRGRTSGGRSTDTQYF.

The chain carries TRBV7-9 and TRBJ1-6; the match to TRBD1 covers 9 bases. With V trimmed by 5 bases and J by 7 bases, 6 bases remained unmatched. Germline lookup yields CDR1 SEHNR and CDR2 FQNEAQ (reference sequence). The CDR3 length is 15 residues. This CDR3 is CASSPGDRENSPLHF. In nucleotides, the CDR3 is TGTGCCAGCAGCCCAGGGGACAGGGAGAATTCACCCCTCCACTTT.

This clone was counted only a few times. In DNA form, the CDR3 reads TGTGCCAGCAGCTTAGCTGGGTACGAGCAGTACTTC. The encoded protein is CASSLAGYEQYF. The chain joins TRBV11-3 to TRBJ2-7, with D unresolved. Trimming cost V 1 base and J 4 bases, with 5 bases left between them. The CDR3 sequence is 12 residues long. CDR1 is SGHNT, CDR2 YENEEA, per germline.

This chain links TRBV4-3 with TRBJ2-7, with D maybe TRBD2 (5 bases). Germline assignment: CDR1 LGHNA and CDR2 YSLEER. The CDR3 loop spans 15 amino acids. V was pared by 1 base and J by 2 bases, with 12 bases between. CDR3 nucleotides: TGCGCCAGCAGCCAAGGGCCAGGAGGCCCCTACGAGCAGTACTTC. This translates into CASSQGPGGPYEQYF.